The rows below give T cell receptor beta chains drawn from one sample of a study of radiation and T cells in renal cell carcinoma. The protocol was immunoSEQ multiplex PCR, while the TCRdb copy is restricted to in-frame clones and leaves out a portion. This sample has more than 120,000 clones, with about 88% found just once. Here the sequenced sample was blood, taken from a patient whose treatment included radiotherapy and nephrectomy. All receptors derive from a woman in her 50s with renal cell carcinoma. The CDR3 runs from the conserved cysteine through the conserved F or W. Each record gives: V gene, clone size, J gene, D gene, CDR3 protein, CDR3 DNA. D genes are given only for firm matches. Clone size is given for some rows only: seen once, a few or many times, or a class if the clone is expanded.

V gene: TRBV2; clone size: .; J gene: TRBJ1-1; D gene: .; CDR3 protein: CASSETARTANTEAFF; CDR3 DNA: TGTGCCAGCAGTGAAACCGCGAGGACTGCGAACACTGAAGCTTTCTTT
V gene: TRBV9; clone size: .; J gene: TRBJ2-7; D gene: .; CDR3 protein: CASSPGGTQHYEQYF; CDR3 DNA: TGTGCCAGCAGCCCAGGGGGGACACAACACTACGAGCAGTACTTC
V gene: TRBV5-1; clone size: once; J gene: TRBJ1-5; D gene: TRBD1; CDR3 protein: CASSLGQGQPQHF; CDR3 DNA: TGCGCCAGCAGCTTGGGACAGGGTCAGCCCCAGCATTTT
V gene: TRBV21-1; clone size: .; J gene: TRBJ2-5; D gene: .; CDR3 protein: CASTKTSGRPTQRETQYF; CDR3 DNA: TGTGCCAGCACCAAGACTAGCGGGAGGCCGACCCAGCGAGAGACCCAGTACTTC
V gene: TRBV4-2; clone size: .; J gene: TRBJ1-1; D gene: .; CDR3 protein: CASSQVPLTEHTEAFF; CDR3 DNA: TGTGCCAGCAGCCAAGTCCCTTTGACTGAGCACACTGAAGCTTTCTTT
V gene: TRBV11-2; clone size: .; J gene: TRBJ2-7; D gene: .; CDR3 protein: CASSLWGSGQYF; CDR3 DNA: TGTGCCAGCAGCTTGTGGGGTTCCGGGCAGTACTTC
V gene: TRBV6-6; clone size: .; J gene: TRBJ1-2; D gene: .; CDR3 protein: CASSYSSQGFRGYTF; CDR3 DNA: TGTGCCAGCAGTTACTCGTCCCAGGGGTTCCGTGGCTACACCTTC
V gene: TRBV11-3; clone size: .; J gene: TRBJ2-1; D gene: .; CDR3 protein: CASSPGPGEQFF; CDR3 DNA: TGTGCCAGCAGCCCGGGGCCGGGCGAGCAGTTCTTC
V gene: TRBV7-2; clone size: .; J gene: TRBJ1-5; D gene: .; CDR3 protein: CASSLEGTRPQHF; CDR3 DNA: TGTGCCAGCAGCTTAGAGGGAACTCGGCCCCAGCATTTT
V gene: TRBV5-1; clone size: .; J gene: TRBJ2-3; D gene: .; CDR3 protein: CASTVDRDTQYF; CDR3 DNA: TGCGCCAGCACAGTAGACCGAGATACGCAGTATTTT
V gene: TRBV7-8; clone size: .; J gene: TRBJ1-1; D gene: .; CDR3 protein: CASSLGAGMNTEAFF; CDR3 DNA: TGTGCCAGCAGCTTAGGGGCGGGGATGAACACTGAAGCTTTCTTT
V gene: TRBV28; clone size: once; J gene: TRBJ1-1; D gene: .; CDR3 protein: CASTEGGGTEAFF; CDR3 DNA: TGTGCCAGCACCGAGGGGGGGGGCACTGAAGCTTTCTTT
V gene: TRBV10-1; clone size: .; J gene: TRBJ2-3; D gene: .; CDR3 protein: CASSASTDTQYF; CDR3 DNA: TGCGCCAGCAGTGCTAGCACAGATACGCAGTATTTT
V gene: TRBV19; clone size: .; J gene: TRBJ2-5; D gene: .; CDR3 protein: CASSSPEETQYF; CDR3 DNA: TGTGCCAGTAGTAGCCCCGAAGAGACCCAGTACTTC
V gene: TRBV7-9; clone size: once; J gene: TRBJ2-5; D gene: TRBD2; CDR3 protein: CASSPQTGLANQETQYF; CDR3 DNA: TGTGCCAGCAGCCCCCAGACGGGACTAGCGAACCAAGAGACCCAGTACTTC
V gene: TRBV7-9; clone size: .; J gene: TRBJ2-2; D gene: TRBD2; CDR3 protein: CASSRGDNTGELFF; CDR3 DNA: TGTGCCAGCAGCCGGGGGGATAACACCGGGGAGCTGTTTTTT
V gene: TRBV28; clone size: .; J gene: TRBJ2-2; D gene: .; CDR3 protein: CASSLKGRAGELFF; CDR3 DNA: TGTGCCAGCAGTTTAAAGGGGCGCGCCGGGGAGCTGTTTTTT
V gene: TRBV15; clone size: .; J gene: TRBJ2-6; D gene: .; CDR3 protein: CATSTMGRTPGANVLTF; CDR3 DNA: TGTGCCACCAGCACCATGGGACGGACTCCTGGGGCCAACGTCCTGACTTTC
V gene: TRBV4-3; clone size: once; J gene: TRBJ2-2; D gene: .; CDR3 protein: CASSFRLSANTGELFF; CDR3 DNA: TGCGCCAGCAGCTTCCGACTAAGTGCGAACACCGGGGAGCTGTTTTTT
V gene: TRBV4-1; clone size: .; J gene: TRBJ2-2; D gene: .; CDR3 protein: CASSQDRGNTGELFF; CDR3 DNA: TGCGCCAGCAGCCAAGATAGGGGGAACACCGGGGAGCTGTTTTTT
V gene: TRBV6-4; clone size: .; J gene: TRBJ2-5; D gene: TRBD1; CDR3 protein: CASSDSTGPQETQYF; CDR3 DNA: TGTGCCAGCAGTGATTCGACAGGGCCCCAAGAGACCCAGTACTTC
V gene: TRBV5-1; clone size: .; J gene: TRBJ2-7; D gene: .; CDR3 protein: CASSPGGASRSYEQYF; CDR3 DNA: TGCGCCAGCAGCCCGGGCGGGGCTTCGCGCTCCTACGAGCAGTACTTC
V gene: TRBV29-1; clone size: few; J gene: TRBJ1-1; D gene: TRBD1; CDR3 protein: CSVVTGATEAFF; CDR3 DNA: TGCAGCGTTGTAACAGGGGCCACTGAAGCTTTCTTT
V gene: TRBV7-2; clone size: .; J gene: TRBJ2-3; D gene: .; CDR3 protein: CASSFGGGLDTQYF; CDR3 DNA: TGTGCCAGCAGCTTTGGTGGGGGTTTGGATACGCAGTATTTT
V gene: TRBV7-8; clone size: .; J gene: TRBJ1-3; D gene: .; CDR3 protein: CASSPTGRGGNTIYF; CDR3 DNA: TGTGCCAGCAGCCCGACAGGAAGGGGTGGAAACACCATATATTTT
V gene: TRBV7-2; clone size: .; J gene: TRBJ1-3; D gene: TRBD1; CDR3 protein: CASSRDRASGNTIYF; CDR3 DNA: TGTGCCAGCAGCCGGGACAGGGCTTCTGGAAACACCATATATTTT
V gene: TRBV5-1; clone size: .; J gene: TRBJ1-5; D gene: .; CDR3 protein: CASSLSANQPQHF; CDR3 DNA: TGCGCCAGCAGCTTGTCGGCAAATCAGCCCCAGCATTTT
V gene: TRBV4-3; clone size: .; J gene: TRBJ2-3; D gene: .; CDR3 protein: CASSQDGGDLRGQYF; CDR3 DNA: TGCGCCAGCAGCCAAGATGGGGGAGACTTACGGGGGCAGTATTTT
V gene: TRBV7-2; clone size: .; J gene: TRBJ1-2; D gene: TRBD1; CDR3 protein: CAARGQSFDNYGYTF; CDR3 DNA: TGTGCCGCTAGGGGACAGAGCTTCGATAACTATGGCTACACCTTC
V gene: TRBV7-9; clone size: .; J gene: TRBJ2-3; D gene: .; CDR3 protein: CASSLLGGSSDYATQYF; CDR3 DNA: TGTGCCAGCAGCTTATTAGGAGGGTCAAGCGACTACGCTACGCAGTATTTT
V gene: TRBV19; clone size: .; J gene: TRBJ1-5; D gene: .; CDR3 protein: CASTHYGASYQPQHF; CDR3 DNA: TGTGCCAGTACTCACTACGGAGCCAGCTATCAGCCCCAGCATTTT
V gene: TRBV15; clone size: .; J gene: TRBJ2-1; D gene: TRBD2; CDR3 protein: CATSTLGLAGDEQFF; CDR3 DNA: TGTGCCACCAGCACCCTTGGACTAGCGGGGGATGAGCAGTTCTTC
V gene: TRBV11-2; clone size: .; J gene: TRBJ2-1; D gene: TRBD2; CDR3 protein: CASSLGGLADEQFF; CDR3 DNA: TGTGCCAGCAGCCTTGGGGGACTAGCGGATGAGCAGTTCTTC
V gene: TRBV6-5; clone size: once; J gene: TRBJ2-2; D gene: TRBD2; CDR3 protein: CASSYHGGTTGELFF; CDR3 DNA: TGTGCCAGCAGTTACCACGGGGGGACCACCGGGGAGCTGTTTTTT
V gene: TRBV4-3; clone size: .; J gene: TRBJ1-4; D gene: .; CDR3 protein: CASSQDRITNEKLFF; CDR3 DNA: TGCGCCAGCAGCCAAGACAGGATTACGAATGAAAAACTGTTTTTT
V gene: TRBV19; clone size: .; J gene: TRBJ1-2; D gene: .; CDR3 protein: CASSETDRLYGYTF; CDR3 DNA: TGTGCCAGTAGCGAGACAGATAGGCTCTATGGCTACACCTTC
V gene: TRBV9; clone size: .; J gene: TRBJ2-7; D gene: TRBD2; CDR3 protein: CASSVGLGLAGGHSYEQYF; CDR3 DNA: TGTGCCAGCAGCGTCGGTTTGGGACTAGCGGGAGGGCACTCCTACGAGCAGTACTTC
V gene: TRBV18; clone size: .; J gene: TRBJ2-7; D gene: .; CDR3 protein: CASSPPGGTEQYF; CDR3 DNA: TGTGCCAGCTCACCACCGGGAGGTACCGAGCAGTACTTC
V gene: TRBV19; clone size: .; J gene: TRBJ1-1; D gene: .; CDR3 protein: CASRETGMNTEAFF; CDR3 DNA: TGTGCCAGTAGGGAGACAGGCATGAACACTGAAGCTTTCTTT
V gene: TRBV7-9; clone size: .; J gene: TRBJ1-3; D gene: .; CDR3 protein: CASSPSGNTIYF; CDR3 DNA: TGTGCCAGCAGCCCGTCTGGAAACACCATATATTTT
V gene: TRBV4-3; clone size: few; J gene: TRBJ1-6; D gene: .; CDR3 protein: CASSQDRGRYNSPLHF; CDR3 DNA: TGCGCCAGCAGCCAAGACAGGGGCCGATATAATTCACCCCTCCACTTT
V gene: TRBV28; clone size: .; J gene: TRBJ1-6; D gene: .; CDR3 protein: CASREGGANNNSPLHF; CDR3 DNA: TGTGCCAGCAGGGAGGGGGGCGCCAATAATAATTCACCCCTCCACTTT
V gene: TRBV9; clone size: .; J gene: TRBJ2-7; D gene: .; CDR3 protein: CASSVDSYEQYF; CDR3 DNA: TGTGCCAGCAGCGTAGATAGCTACGAGCAGTACTTC
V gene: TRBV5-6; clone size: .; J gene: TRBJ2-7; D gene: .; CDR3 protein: CASSLGTPYEQYF; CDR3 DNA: TGTGCCAGCAGCTTGGGGACCCCTTACGAGCAGTACTTC
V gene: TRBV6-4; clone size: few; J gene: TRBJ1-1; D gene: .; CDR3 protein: CASSALEGSEAFF; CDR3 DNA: TGTGCCAGCAGTGCCCTGGAGGGATCTGAAGCTTTCTTT
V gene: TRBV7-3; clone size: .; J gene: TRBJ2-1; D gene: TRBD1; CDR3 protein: CASRVLAGGNNEQFF; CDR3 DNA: TGTGCCAGCAGGGTCTTGGCAGGGGGAAACAATGAGCAGTTCTTC
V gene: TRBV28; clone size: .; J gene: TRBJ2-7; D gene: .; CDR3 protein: CASSLIGQGLYEQYF; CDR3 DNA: TGTGCCAGCAGTTTAATCGGGCAGGGGCTCTACGAGCAGTACTTC
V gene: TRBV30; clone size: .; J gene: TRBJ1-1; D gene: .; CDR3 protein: CAWRGQLNTEAFF; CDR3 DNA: TGTGCCTGGAGGGGACAATTGAACACTGAAGCTTTCTTT
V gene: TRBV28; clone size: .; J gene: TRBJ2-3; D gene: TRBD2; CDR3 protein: CASSFIWRGGTDTQYF; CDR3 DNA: TGTGCCAGCAGTTTCATCTGGCGGGGGGGCACAGATACGCAGTATTTT
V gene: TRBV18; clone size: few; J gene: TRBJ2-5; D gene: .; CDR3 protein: CASSPRMAVQETQYF; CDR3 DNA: TGTGCCAGCTCACCCCGTATGGCCGTTCAAGAGACCCAGTACTTC
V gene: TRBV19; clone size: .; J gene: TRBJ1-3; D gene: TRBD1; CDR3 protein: CASRPDRGISGNTIYF; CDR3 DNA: TGTGCCAGTAGACCAGACAGGGGAATCTCTGGAAACACCATATATTTT
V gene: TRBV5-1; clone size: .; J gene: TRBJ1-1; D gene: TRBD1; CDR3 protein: CASCSTGGLPAFF; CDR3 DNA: TGCGCCAGTTGTTCTACAGGGGGCCTTCCAGCTTTCTTT
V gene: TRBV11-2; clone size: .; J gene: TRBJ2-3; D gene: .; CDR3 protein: CASSLDQGFTDTQYF; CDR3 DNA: TGTGCCAGCAGCTTAGACCAGGGCTTCACAGATACGCAGTATTTT
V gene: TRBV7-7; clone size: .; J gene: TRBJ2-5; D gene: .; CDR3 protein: CASSPARGEETQYF; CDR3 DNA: TGTGCCAGCAGCCCCGCCCGGGGAGAAGAGACCCAGTACTTC
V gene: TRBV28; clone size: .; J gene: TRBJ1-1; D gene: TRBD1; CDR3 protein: CASSLAGQGAAEAFF; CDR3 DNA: TGTGCCAGCAGTTTGGCGGGACAGGGGGCAGCTGAAGCTTTCTTT
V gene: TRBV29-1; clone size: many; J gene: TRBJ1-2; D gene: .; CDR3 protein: CSVGADNGYTF; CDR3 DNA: TGCAGCGTTGGGGCAGATAATGGCTACACCTTC